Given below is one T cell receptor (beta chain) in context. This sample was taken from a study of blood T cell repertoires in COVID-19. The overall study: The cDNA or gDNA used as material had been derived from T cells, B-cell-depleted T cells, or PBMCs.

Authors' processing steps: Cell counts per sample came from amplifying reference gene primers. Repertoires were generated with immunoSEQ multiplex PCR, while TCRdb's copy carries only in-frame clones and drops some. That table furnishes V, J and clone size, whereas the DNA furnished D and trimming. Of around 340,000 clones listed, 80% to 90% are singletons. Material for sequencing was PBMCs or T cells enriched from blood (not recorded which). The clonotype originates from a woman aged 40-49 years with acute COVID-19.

The CDR3 bases are TGTGCCATCAGTGAAACTGTGGGGGGCAATGAGCAGTTCTTC. It specifies CAISETVGGNEQFF. The genes are TRBV10-3 and TRBJ2-1, with D possibly matching TRBD2 (6 bases). Germline V CDR1 and CDR2: ENHRY, SYGVKD. This CDR3 comprises 14 residues. Deletions cut 3 bases from V and 6 bases from J, with 12 bases between.